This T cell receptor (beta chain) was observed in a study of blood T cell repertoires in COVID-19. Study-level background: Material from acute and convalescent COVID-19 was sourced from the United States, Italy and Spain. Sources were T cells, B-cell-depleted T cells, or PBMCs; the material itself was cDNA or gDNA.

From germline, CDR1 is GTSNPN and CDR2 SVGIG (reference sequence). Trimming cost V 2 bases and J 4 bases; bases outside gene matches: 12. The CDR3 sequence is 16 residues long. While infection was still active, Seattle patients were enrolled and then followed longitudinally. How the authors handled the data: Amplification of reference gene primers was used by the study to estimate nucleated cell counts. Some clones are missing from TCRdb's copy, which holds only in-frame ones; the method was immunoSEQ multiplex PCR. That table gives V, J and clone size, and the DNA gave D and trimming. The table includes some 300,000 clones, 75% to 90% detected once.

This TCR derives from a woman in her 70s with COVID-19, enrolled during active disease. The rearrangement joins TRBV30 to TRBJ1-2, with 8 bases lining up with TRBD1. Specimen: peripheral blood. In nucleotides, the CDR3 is TGTGCCTGGAGTACGGGGGTGACAGGGGTCGGCTATGGCTACACCTTC. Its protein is CAWSTGVTGVGYGYTF.